The 11 T cell receptor beta chains below come from one sample, sequenced in a study of T cell changes during pregnancy in multiple sclerosis. Assay: immunoSEQ multiplex PCR; the TCRdb copy retains only in-frame clones and omits some. Seen here are approximately 50,000 clones, roughly 92% observed once, and the top ten hold less than 0.45%. The material was CD4+ T cells from peripheral blood mononuclear cells, obtained after pregnancy. The receptor set was obtained from a female donor with multiple sclerosis, enrolled in a pregnancy study.

Written as DNA, the CDR3 is TGTGCCATCAGTCCCTTGGGACAGGGGGCTGAAGCTTTCTTT. It translates to CAISPLGQGAEAFF. The J gene is TRBJ1-1, the V gene TRBV10-3, with TRBD1 matching 11 bases. Unmatched junction bases numbered 5, after V lost 5 bases and J lost 6 bases. Germline CDR1 ENHRY, CDR2 SYGVKD. The CDR3 has 14 residues.

V is TRBV7-6 and J is TRBJ2-7; 8 nucleotides agree with TRBD2. Germline V lookup: CDR1 SGHVS, CDR2 FNYEAQ. This CDR3 region has 20 residues. Trimming cost V 1 base and J 0 bases; bases outside gene matches: 17. The CDR3 protein is CASSLELGAGGLRSSYEQYF. CDR3 DNA: TGTGCCAGCAGCTTAGAGCTAGGGGCGGGAGGTCTAAGGAGCTCCTACGAGCAGTACTTC.

This rearrangement joins TRBV5-6 to TRBJ2-5, with 7 bases lining up with TRBD2. Unmatched junction bases numbered 8, after V lost 1 base and J lost 5 bases. Germline V lookup: CDR1 SGHDT, CDR2 YYEEEE. There are 15 residues in the CDR3. CDR3: CASSLYAGVIETQYF. Here the CDR3 DNA reads TGTGCCAGCAGCTTGTACGCGGGAGTGATTGAGACCCAGTACTTC.

J is TRBJ1-1 and V is TRBV5-6; 9 bases are shared with TRBD1. The V gene's germline CDR1 is SGHDT and CDR2 YYEEEE. Unmatched junction bases numbered 7, after V lost 4 bases and J lost 0 bases. CDR3 length: 16 residues. CDR3 DNA: TGTGCCAGCAGCCCGGGACAGGGAAACTTGAACACTGAAGCTTTCTTT. It translates to CASSPGQGNLNTEAFF.

This clone has just one count. The chain carries TRBV7-2 and TRBJ2-3, with D possibly being TRBD2 (7 bases). Trimming took 3 bases from V and 1 from J, leaving 14 bases between them. The CDR3 has 16 residues. CDR1 and CDR2 from the germline V gene are SGHTA and FQGNSA. The CDR3 here is CASSFWGRGGTDTQYF. As DNA, the CDR3 is TGTGCCAGCAGCTTTTGGGGGAGGGGGGGCACAGATACGCAGTATTTT.

The V gene is TRBV5-6, the J gene TRBJ1-1; D gene unclear. The CDR3 spans 18 residues. The V and J ends lost 0 bases and 1 base respectively, with 19 bases between them. CDR1 is SGHDT and CDR2 is YYEEEE in the germline V gene. Written as DNA, the CDR3 is TGTGCCAGCAGCTTGGGCGAGTTGAGGTTGGTGGAGAACACTGAAGCTTTCTTT. Residues: CASSLGELRLVENTEAFF.

This chain connects TRBV6-6 to TRBJ1-2; TRBD1 is a possible D gene (6 bases). The CDR3 totals 13 residues. Germline CDR1 is MNHNY and CDR2 is SVGAGI (reference sequence). V lost 6 bases to trimming and J lost 6 bases, with 14 bases between them. The CDR3 DNA follows: TGTGCCAGCAGCCGAACAGGGACTAATGGCTACACCTTC. Protein product: CASSRTGTNGYTF.

This chain joins TRBV29-1 and TRBJ2-7, with TRBD1 identical over 7 bases. After removal of 6 bases from V and 4 bases from J, the junction contained 9 bases not matched to a gene. Germline assignment: CDR1 SQVTM and CDR2 ANQGSEA. This CDR3 has 13 residues. CDR3 nucleotides: TGCAGCGTGAGGGGGCCAGGGGGTTACGAGCAGTACTTC. It encodes CSVRGPGGYEQYF.

This clone has a single count. J is TRBJ1-1 and V is TRBV6-1, with 9 bases matching TRBD1. CDR3 length equals 14 residues. Germline assignment: CDR1 MNHNS and CDR2 SASEGT. Germline trimming cut 4 bases from V and 8 bases from J; bases unmatched to any gene: 8. CDR3 DNA: TGTGCCAGCAGTGTGACGTGGGGGACAGGGGAAGCTTTCTTT. Protein product: CASSVTWGTGEAFF.

The CDR3 protein is CASSLASGRPGKETQYF. As DNA, the CDR3 is TGTGCCAGCAGCTTAGCTAGCGGGAGGCCGGGGAAAGAGACCCAGTACTTC. The gene calls are TRBV7-2 and TRBJ2-5; 10 bases are shared with TRBD2. The CDR3 is 17 amino acids. After removal of 0 bases from V and 3 bases from J, the junction contained 7 bases not matched to a gene. CDR1 and CDR2 from the germline V gene are SGHTA and FQGNSA.

The V call is TRBV11-2, the J call TRBJ2-1, with TRBD2 matching over 9 bases. From germline, CDR1 is SGHAT and CDR2 FQNNGV. This CDR3 comprises 14 residues. V lost 1 base, J lost 7 bases, and 2 bases stayed unmatched. Here the CDR3 reads CASSLVSGSNEQFF. CDR3 in DNA: TGTGCCAGCAGCTTAGTTAGCGGGAGTAATGAGCAGTTCTTC.